The 5 T cell receptor beta chains given below trace back to one sample, sequenced in a study of T cell repertoires in cytomegalovirus infection. TCRdb re-analysed the reads in MiXCR, keeping a single row per CDR3 protein. In the table there are roughly 310,000 distinct CDR3 sequences, under 20% of which are singletons. Specimen: PBMCs. Receptors were obtained from a human donor in good health (CMV status not recorded). Some clones in this sample may be carry-over from other donors' samples.

The gene calls are TRBV20-1 and TRBJ1-2; unclear D gene. The CDR3 has 16 amino acids. The V end lost 0 bases, the J end lost 0 bases, and 14 bases lay between the germline ends. CDR1 DFQATT and CDR2 SNEGSKA come from the germline V gene (reference sequence). The CDR3 DNA sequence: TGCAGTGCTAGAGATAGATCGGGCGGAGCTAACTATGGCTACACCTTC. Translating gives CSARDRSGGANYGYTF.

This clonotype turned up a few times. This chain joins TRBV5-4 and TRBJ2-5; D possibly uses TRBD1 or TRBD2 (5 bases each). With 0 bases removed from V and 5 bases from J, the gap between germline ends came to 11 bases. This CDR3 has 14 residues. Germline lookup yields CDR1 SGHNT and CDR2 YYREEE (reference sequence). The CDR3 loop is CASSLDGGSETQYF. For the CDR3, the DNA is TGTGCCAGCAGCTTGGATGGGGGATCCGAGACCCAGTACTTC.

This clonotype was found many times. This rearrangement joins TRBV6-1 to TRBJ2-3, with TRBD2 identical over 9 bases. Trimming removed 10 bases from V and 6 bases from J; junction bases left unmatched: 20. The CDR3 runs to 17 residues. Germline-derived CDR1 and CDR2 are MNHNS and SASEGT. In DNA form, the CDR3 reads TGTGCCACCCGATCGACGGGACTAGCTGTGTTCGGGGATACGCAGTATTTT. Translation gives CATRSTGLAVFGDTQYF.

This clonotype was seen a handful of times. It is likely a read error, because the conserved phenylalanine at the end of the CDR3 is missing. No DNA is shown, since the ends of the CDR3 on it are uncertain; the CDR3 is the one TCRdb lists. The chain links TRBV25-1 to TRBJ1-1. Germline V gives CDR1 MGHDK, CDR2 SYGVNS. The CDR3 numbers 11 amino acids, ends counted. The CDR3 sequence: CASSGHMPAQS.

This clonotype has a handful of counts. The chain recombines TRBV12-5 with TRBJ2-7; 7 bases line up with TRBD1. Germline V CDR1 and CDR2: LGHNT, FRNRAP. The CDR3 has 15 residues. After removal of 3 bases from V and 3 bases from J, the junction contained 8 bases not matched to a gene. CDR3 coding DNA: TGTGCTAGTGGTTTTGGCGGACAGGCATTCTACGAGCAGTACTTC. Residues: CASGFGGQAFYEQYF.